These T cell receptor beta chains were read from a single sample in a study of CD8 T cells in ankylosing spondylitis. TCRdb reanalysed the 5' RACE reads using MiXCR and keeps one entry per CDR3 protein. Found here are approximately 140,000 distinct CDR3 sequences, roughly 9% of them singletons; the top ten hold approximately 3.5%. Sample: blood, either unsorted or a sorted T cell fraction (not recorded which). Receptors were obtained from a male donor with ankylosing spondylitis or in good health (not recorded which). The CDR3 runs from the conserved cysteine through the conserved F or W. D genes are given only for firm matches. Only part of the rows carry a size: once, few, many, or a class if the clone is expanded.

j_call,v_call,clone_size,d_call,cdr3_aa,cdr3_nt
TRBJ1-2,TRBV7-2,many,.,CASSSPDIPYGYTF,TGTGCCAGCAGCTCCCCAGACATCCCCTATGGCTACACCTTC
TRBJ2-5,TRBV7-6,many,.,CASSLRSGWPSKETQYF,TGTGCCAGCAGCTTACGTTCGGGTTGGCCCTCAAAAGAGACCCAGTACTTC
TRBJ2-1,TRBV27,many,.,CASSSTFGQFF,TGTGCCAGCAGCTCGACTTTTGGGCAGTTCTTC
TRBJ2-4,TRBV7-2,many,.,CASSRDYGKRIQYF,TGTGCCAGCAGCCGAGACTACGGTAAACGCATTCAGTACTTC
TRBJ1-2,TRBV5-5,many,.,CASRRGTESGYTF,TGTGCCAGCAGACGCGGGACGGAGAGTGGCTACACCTTC
TRBJ1-2,TRBV20-1,many,TRBD1,CSAMTGGFYGYTF,TGCAGTGCTATGACAGGGGGGTTTTATGGCTACACCTTC
TRBJ2-7,TRBV28,many,.,CASSPEGPLVGEQYF,TGTGCCAGCTCCCCAGAGGGGCCTCTCGTTGGAGAGCAGTACTTC
TRBJ2-3,TRBV7-2,many,.,CASSSHPGERDTQYF,TGTGCCAGCAGCTCGCACCCGGGAGAAAGGGATACGCAGTATTTT
TRBJ2-1,TRBV7-2,many,.,CASSLVLARRANEQFF,TGTGCCAGCAGCTTAGTTTTAGCTCGGCGGGCCAATGAGCAGTTCTTC
TRBJ2-7,TRBV25-1,.,.,CASLGYKSYEQYF,TGTGCCAGCCTCGGGTACAAATCCTACGAGCAGTACTTC
TRBJ2-7,TRBV5-4,.,.,CASSRDRYEQYF,TGTGCCAGCAGCCGCGACAGGTACGAGCAGTACTTC
TRBJ2-2,TRBV20-1,many,.,CSATGRTRTGELFF,TGCAGTGCTACCGGGCGTACCAGGACCGGGGAGCTGTTTTTT
TRBJ2-1,TRBV9,many,TRBD2,CASSVAGGWNEQFF,TGTGCCAGCTCCGTAGCGGGAGGGTGGAATGAGCAGTTCTTC
TRBJ2-5,TRBV9,many,.,CASSVGSDTGTQYF,TGTGCCAGCAGCGTAGGGAGCGATACAGGGACCCAGTACTTC
TRBJ2-1,TRBV6-2/TRBV6-3,many,TRBD2,CASSYLVWAGGPPSYNEQFF,TGTGCCAGCAGTTACCTCGTTTGGGCGGGAGGGCCGCCCTCCTACAATGAGCAGTTCTTC
TRBJ1-1,TRBV20-1,many,.,CSARDATEVDMNTEAFF,TGCAGTGCTAGAGATGCTACAGAGGTCGATATGAACACTGAAGCTTTCTTT
TRBJ2-7,TRBV15,many,.,CATSRDIWGNEQYF,TGTGCCACCAGCAGAGATATTTGGGGTAACGAGCAGTACTTC
TRBJ1-2,TRBV7-9,.,TRBD1,CASRTDRVKGYTF,TGTGCCAGTCGAACGGACAGGGTTAAGGGCTACACCTTC
TRBJ2-7,TRBV6-5,many,.,CASSYSGSLSTQQYF,TGTGCCAGCAGTTACTCGGGCAGTTTATCTACGCAGCAGTACTTC
TRBJ2-1,TRBV12-3/TRBV12-4,few,.,CASSPRGTGRYNEQFF,TGTGCCAGCAGTCCCCGTGGGACGGGGAGATACAATGAGCAGTTCTTC
TRBJ1-2,TRBV27,many,.,CASSPRQEGYGYTF,TGTGCCAGCAGTCCTCGACAGGAAGGCTATGGCTACACCTTC
TRBJ2-5,TRBV5-5,.,.,CASSFVSGEGRETQYF,TGTGCCAGCAGCTTTGTCTCGGGAGAGGGCCGTGAGACCCAGTACTTC
TRBJ2-1,TRBV25-1,.,TRBD2,CASSERLAGDNEQFF,TGTGCCAGCAGTGAAAGACTAGCGGGAGATAATGAGCAGTTCTTC
TRBJ2-5,TRBV7-8,many,.,CASSLVSEETQYF,TGTGCCAGCAGCTTAGTTTCCGAAGAGACCCAGTACTTC
TRBJ2-2,TRBV5-1,.,.,CASSLNRETGELFF,TGCGCCAGCAGCTTGAACAGGGAAACCGGGGAGCTGTTTTTT
TRBJ2-1,TRBV10-3,.,TRBD1,CASRGDRGINEQFF,TGTGCCTCGCGCGGGGACAGGGGGATTAATGAGCAGTTCTTC
TRBJ2-1,TRBV7-9,many,TRBD2,CASSARIGTSGRIGQFF,TGTGCCAGCAGCGCCCGGATCGGGACTAGCGGGAGAATTGGGCAGTTCTTC
TRBJ2-1,TRBV28,.,.,CASSSGWWGYSGSYNEQFF,TGTGCCAGCAGTAGCGGGTGGTGGGGGTATTCTGGCTCCTACAATGAGCAGTTCTTC
TRBJ2-3,TRBV28,.,.,CASSLEGFRTDTQYF,TGTGCCAGCAGTTTAGAGGGATTTCGCACAGATACGCAGTATTTT
TRBJ2-7,TRBV7-6,many,TRBD2,CASSPTSDSYEQYF,TGTGCCAGCAGCCCCACTAGCGACTCCTACGAGCAGTACTTC
TRBJ2-1,TRBV7-9,many,TRBD2,CASSPVLAGGDEQFF,TGTGCCAGCAGCCCGGTTCTAGCGGGGGGTGATGAGCAGTTCTTC
TRBJ2-3,TRBV29-1,many,TRBD2,CSVEGGTSGSPDTQYF,TGCAGCGTTGAAGGGGGGACTAGCGGGAGTCCAGATACGCAGTATTTT
TRBJ2-7,TRBV6-6,many,TRBD2,CASSARLAGGEYF,TGTGCCAGCAGTGCCCGACTAGCGGGAGGGGAGTACTTC
TRBJ2-4,TRBV6-1,many,TRBD1,CASRDSKTKNIQYF,TGTGCCAGCCGGGACAGTAAGACCAAAAACATTCAGTACTTC
TRBJ2-7,TRBV5-5,many,.,CARWSEGIPLEQYF,TGTGCCAGATGGAGCGAGGGGATTCCCCTCGAGCAGTACTTC
TRBJ2-2,TRBV6-1,many,.,CASRGAGSNTGELFF,TGTGCCAGCAGGGGGGCGGGATCGAACACCGGGGAGCTGTTTTTT
TRBJ2-5,TRBV7-2,many,TRBD2,CASSLVPSGRETQYF,TGTGCCAGCAGCTTAGTCCCTAGCGGGAGGGAGACCCAGTACTTC
TRBJ2-5,TRBV5-8,.,TRBD2,CASSSGGGDYQETQYF,TGTGCCAGCAGCTCTGGGGGAGGGGACTACCAAGAGACCCAGTACTTC
TRBJ1-2,TRBV7-2,many,.,CASSSGVANNYGYTF,TGTGCCAGCTCCTCAGGGGTGGCGAATAACTATGGCTACACCTTC
TRBJ2-5,TRBV12-3/TRBV12-4,.,.,CSSRRTGQETQYF,TGTTCCAGCAGAAGGACGGGCCAAGAGACCCAGTACTTC
TRBJ2-5,TRBV6-2/TRBV6-3,many,TRBD1,CASSPFGQGQETQYF,TGTGCCAGCAGTCCTTTCGGACAGGGGCAAGAGACCCAGTACTTC
TRBJ2-1,TRBV7-2,few,.,CASSLAGSGNEQFF,TGTGCCAGCAGCTTAGCGGGTTCAGGCAATGAGCAGTTCTTC
TRBJ2-7,TRBV7-2,many,.,CASSVHGGGYEQYF,TGTGCCAGCAGCGTCCACGGGGGTGGGTACGAGCAGTACTTC
TRBJ2-6,TRBV20-1,many,.,CSARDRAGDRGANVLTF,TGCAGTGCTAGAGATCGGGCAGGCGATCGTGGGGCCAACGTCCTGACTTTC
TRBJ2-3,TRBV28,many,.,CASSYETDTQYF,TGTGCCAGCAGTTACGAGACAGATACGCAGTATTTT
TRBJ2-2,TRBV28,many,.,CASSLLQNSNTGELFF,TGTGCCAGCAGTCTACTACAGAATTCGAACACCGGGGAGCTGTTTTTT